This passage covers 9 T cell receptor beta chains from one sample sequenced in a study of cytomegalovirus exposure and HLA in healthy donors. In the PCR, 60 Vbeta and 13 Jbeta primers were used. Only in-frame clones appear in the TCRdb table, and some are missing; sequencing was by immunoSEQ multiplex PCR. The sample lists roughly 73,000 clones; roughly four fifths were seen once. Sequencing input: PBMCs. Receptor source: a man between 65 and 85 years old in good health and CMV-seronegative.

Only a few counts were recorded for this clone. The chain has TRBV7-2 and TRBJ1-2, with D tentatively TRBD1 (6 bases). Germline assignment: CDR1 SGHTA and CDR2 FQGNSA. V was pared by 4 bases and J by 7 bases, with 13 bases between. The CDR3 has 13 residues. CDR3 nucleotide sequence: TGTGCCAGCAGCTCGGGGGGGGGCGGTGGCTACACCTTC. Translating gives CASSSGGGGGYTF.

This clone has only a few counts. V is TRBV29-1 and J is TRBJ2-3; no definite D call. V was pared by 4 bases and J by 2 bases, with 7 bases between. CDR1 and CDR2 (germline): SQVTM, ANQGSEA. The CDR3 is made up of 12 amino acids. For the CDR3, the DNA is TGCAGCGTTGTTCCCTCCACAGATACGCAGTATTTT. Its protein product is CSVVPSTDTQYF.

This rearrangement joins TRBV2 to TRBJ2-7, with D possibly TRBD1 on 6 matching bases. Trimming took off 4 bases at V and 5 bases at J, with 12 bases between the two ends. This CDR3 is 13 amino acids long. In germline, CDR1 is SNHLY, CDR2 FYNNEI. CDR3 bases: TGTGCCAGCAGTGTTCAGGGGCTCCACGAGCAGTACTTC. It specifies CASSVQGLHEQYF. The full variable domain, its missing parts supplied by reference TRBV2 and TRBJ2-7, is EPEVTQTPSHQVTQMGQEVILRCVPISNHLYFYWYRQILGQKVEFLVSFYNNEISEKSEIFDDQFSVERPDGSNFTLKIRSTKLEDSAMYFCASSVQGLHEQYFGPGTRLTVT.

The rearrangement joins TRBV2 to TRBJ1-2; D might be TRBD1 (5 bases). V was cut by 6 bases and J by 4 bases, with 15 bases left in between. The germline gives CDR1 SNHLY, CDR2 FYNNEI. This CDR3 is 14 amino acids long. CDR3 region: CASRDTGVSYGYTF. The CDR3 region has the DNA TGTGCCAGCAGGGACACAGGAGTGAGCTATGGCTACACCTTC.

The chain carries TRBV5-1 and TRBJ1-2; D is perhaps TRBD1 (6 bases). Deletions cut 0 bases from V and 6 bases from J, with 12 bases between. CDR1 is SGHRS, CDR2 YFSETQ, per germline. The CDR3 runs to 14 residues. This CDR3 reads CASSLGDKRDGYTF. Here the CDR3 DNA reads TGCGCCAGCAGCTTGGGGGACAAACGAGATGGCTACACCTTC.

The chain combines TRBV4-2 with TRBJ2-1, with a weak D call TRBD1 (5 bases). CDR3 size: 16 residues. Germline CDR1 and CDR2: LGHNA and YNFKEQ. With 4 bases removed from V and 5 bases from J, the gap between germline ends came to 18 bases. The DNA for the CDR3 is TGTGCCAGCAGCCGCTTCGGCTCCCAGGGAAACAATGAGCAGTTCTTC. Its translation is CASSRFGSQGNNEQFF.

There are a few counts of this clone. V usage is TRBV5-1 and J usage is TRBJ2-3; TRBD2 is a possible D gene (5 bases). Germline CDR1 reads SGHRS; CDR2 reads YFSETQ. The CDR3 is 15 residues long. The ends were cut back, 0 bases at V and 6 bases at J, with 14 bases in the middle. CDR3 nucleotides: TGCGCCAGCAGCTTGGTGCGGCACGAGCGGGATACGCAGTATTTT. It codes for CASSLVRHERDTQYF.

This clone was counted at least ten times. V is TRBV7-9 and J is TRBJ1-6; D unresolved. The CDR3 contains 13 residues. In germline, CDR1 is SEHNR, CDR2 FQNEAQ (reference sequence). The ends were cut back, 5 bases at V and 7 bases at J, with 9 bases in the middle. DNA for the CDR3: TGTGCCAGCAGCCAACAGTTGAATTCACCCCTCCACTTT. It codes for CASSQQLNSPLHF.

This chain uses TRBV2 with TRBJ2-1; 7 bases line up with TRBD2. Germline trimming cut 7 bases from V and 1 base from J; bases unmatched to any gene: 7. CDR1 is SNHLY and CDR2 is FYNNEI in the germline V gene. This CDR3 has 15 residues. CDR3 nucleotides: TGTGCCAGCATAAGAGAACTAGCGTCCTACAATGAGCAGTTCTTC. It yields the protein CASIRELASYNEQFF.